A selection of T cell receptor beta chains follows, all from one sample in a study of blood T cell repertoires in COVID-19. Clones were read by immunoSEQ multiplex PCR, and TCRdb kept only the in-frame ones, dropping some. The sample lists 200,000 or so clones, about 94% occurring once. Sequenced: peripheral blood. These receptor sequences come from a man between 60 and 70 years old with COVID-19, enrolled during active disease. Both conserved end residues are part of each CDR3. D genes are given only for firm matches. Expanded clones are given a class, and other clones once, few, many or no size at all.

d_gene	v_gene	j_gene	abundance	CDR3aa	CDR3nt
-	TRBV3-1/TRBV3-2	TRBJ1-3	-	CASSPTGSGNTIYF	TGTGCCAGCAGTCCTACGGGCTCTGGAAACACCATATATTTT
TRBD1	TRBV10-2	TRBJ2-7	-	CASSVPGQGDLYF	TGCGCCAGCAGCGTCCCGGGACAGGGGGATTTGTACTTC
-	TRBV7-3	TRBJ1-1	-	CASSLVAVKQGGTEAFF	TGTGCCAGCAGCTTAGTTGCAGTGAAGCAGGGAGGCACTGAAGCTTTCTTT
-	TRBV5-1	TRBJ2-2	-	CASSLGGGTGELFF	TGCGCCAGCAGCTTAGGCGGCGGGACCGGGGAGCTGTTTTTT
-	TRBV6-5	TRBJ1-5	-	CASSPGGNQPQHF	TGTGCCAGCAGCCCAGGCGGCAATCAGCCCCAGCATTTT
-	TRBV10-2	TRBJ1-6	-	CASSARTRSNSPLHF	TGCGCCAGCAGTGCTCGGACACGCTCTAATTCACCCCTCCACTTT
TRBD1	TRBV6-1	TRBJ2-5	-	CASNEQGVKETQYF	TGTGCCAGCAATGAACAGGGGGTAAAAGAGACCCAGTACTTC
-	TRBV5-6	TRBJ1-3	-	CASSLRDSFSGNTIYF	TGTGCCAGCAGCTTGCGGGATTCCTTCTCTGGAAACACCATATATTTT
TRBD1	TRBV10-1	TRBJ2-3	-	CASSEQGPGTDTQYF	TGCGCCAGCAGTGAACAGGGGCCCGGAACAGATACGCAGTATTTT
-	TRBV4-1	TRBJ1-1	-	CASSPRTASEAFF	TGCGCCAGCAGCCCTCGGACAGCCAGTGAAGCTTTCTTT
-	TRBV9	TRBJ2-3	-	CASSVAGGVSTDTQYF	TGTGCCAGCAGCGTAGCTGGAGGGGTAAGCACAGATACGCAGTATTTT
-	TRBV29-1	TRBJ1-1	-	CSVGQENTEAFF	TGCAGCGTTGGGCAGGAAAACACTGAAGCTTTCTTT
-	TRBV19	TRBJ2-1	-	CASSIQTGAYNEQFF	TGTGCCAGTAGTATCCAGACAGGTGCCTACAATGAGCAGTTCTTC
-	TRBV7-6	TRBJ2-1	once	CASSSQAGDYNEQFF	TGTGCCAGCAGCTCCCAGGCAGGGGACTACAATGAGCAGTTCTTC
-	TRBV30	TRBJ2-7	once	CAWHFGLEGEQYF	TGTGCCTGGCACTTTGGCCTCGAGGGCGAGCAGTACTTC
TRBD1	TRBV6-6	TRBJ1-5	-	CASSWGQGAQPQHF	TGTGCCAGCAGTTGGGGACAGGGTGCTCAGCCCCAGCATTTT
TRBD1	TRBV2	TRBJ1-5	few	CASRGDRYSNQPQHF	TGTGCCAGCAGGGGGGACAGGTATAGCAATCAGCCCCAGCATTTT
-	TRBV7-8	TRBJ1-6	once	CASSLVFGNSPLHF	TGTGCCAGCAGCTTAGTTTTCGGTAATTCACCCCTCCACTTT
TRBD1	TRBV28	TRBJ1-3	-	CASRGQGDSYGNTIYF	TGTGCCAGCAGGGGACAGGGGGATAGTTATGGAAACACCATATATTTT
TRBD1	TRBV28	TRBJ1-4	-	CASRPGGNEKLFF	TGTGCCAGCAGACCAGGGGGGAATGAAAAACTGTTTTTT
TRBD1	TRBV27	TRBJ1-2	-	CASSSRQGHYTF	TGTGCCAGCAGTTCACGACAGGGACACTACACCTTC
-	TRBV7-2	TRBJ2-3	-	CASSLGIPSTDTQYF	TGTGCCAGCAGCTTAGGTATCCCTAGCACAGATACGCAGTATTTT
-	TRBV6-5	TRBJ2-7	-	CASSQLHRGSYEQYF	TGTGCCAGCAGTCAGTTGCATAGGGGCTCCTACGAGCAGTACTTC
-	TRBV7-3	TRBJ1-6	-	CASSTGFSERTPLHF	TGTGCCAGCAGCACCGGGTTTAGCGAACGGACACCCCTCCACTTT
-	TRBV28	TRBJ1-2	-	CATSSNYGYTF	TGTGCCACCTCTTCTAACTATGGCTACACCTTC
-	TRBV28	TRBJ1-2	-	CASSGAGGTLGYTF	TGTGCCAGCAGTGGAGCGGGGGGAACCTTGGGCTACACCTTC
TRBD2	TRBV5-1	TRBJ2-7	-	CASSSPGLANEQYF	TGCGCCAGCAGCTCGCCGGGACTAGCTAACGAGCAGTACTTC